Below are 30 T cell receptor beta chains sequenced from a single sample in a study of response to subunit inactivated influenza vaccine. TCRdb called the RT-PCR reads again in MiXCR, with one record for every CDR3 protein. The sample comprises 650,000 to 700,000 distinct CDR3 sequences, approximately 15% of which are singletons, and 11% rests with the top ten. The sample in question was PBMCs from blood, obtained roughly 12 days after vaccination. These receptors originate from a man in his fifties who received an inactivated influenza vaccine.

This clonotype was picked up a small number of times. The chain employs TRBV7-2 and TRBJ1-1; possible D gene TRBD1, 6 bases. This CDR3 has 14 amino acids. The germline V and J ends were trimmed by 5 bases and 4 bases, with 14 bases remaining between them. Germline V lookup: CDR1 SGHTA, CDR2 FQGNSA. In nucleotides, the CDR3 is TGTGCCAGCAGCCCGGCAGGGGTTCGCACTGAAGCTTTCTTT. Encoded protein: CASSPAGVRTEAFF.

The chain has TRBV20-1 and TRBJ2-5; 7 bases fit TRBD1. The J segment lost 4 bases and the V segment lost 6 bases, leaving 17 bases of the junction unmatched. Germline CDR1 and CDR2: DFQATT and SNEGSKA (reference sequence). The CDR3 contains 16 residues. The CDR3 nucleotides read TGCAGTGCATACACCTCAGGGCAGGGGGATCGAGAGACCCAGTACTTC. This sequence encodes CSAYTSGQGDRETQYF.

This clonotype has just a few counts. V is TRBV7-8 and J is TRBJ2-2, with no clear D. Germline V gene data show CDR1 as SGHVS and CDR2 as FQNEAQ. The CDR3 is 19 amino acids. With 2 bases removed from V and 1 base from J, the gap between germline ends came to 20 bases. The CDR3 protein is CASSLIIAELGVNTGELFF. The CDR3 bases are TGTGCCAGCAGCTTAATAATCGCTGAGCTGGGCGTGAACACCGGGGAGCTGTTTTTT.

This clonotype has just a few counts. The rearrangement links TRBV4-3 to TRBJ1-4, with a possible D match to TRBD1 (5 bases). CDR1 and CDR2 (germline): LGHNA, YSLEER. The CDR3 runs to 17 residues. V was trimmed by 4 bases and J by 4 bases, leaving 19 bases between them. CDR3 amino acids: CASSPAGSGRINEKLFF. The CDR3 bases are TGCGCCAGCAGCCCCGCGGGGTCGGGGCGGATTAATGAAAAACTGTTTTTT.

The CDR3 loop reads CASSLRRQGDTF. CDR3 bases: TGTGCCAGCAGCTTAAGACGCCAAGGGGACACCTTC. The chain is built from TRBV7-9 and TRBJ1-2; D perhaps matches TRBD1 (5 bases). V lost 2 bases to trimming and J lost 12 bases, with 13 bases between them. Per germline, CDR1 SEHNR and CDR2 FQNEAQ (reference sequence). The length of the CDR3 is 12 residues.

The chain recombines TRBV21-1 with TRBJ2-3; TRBD2 is the table's D call, not checked against the DNA. TRBV21-1 is a known pseudogene. This CDR3 is 17 amino acids long. CDR3 loop: CASTPEGLAGGTDTQYF. The CDR3 coding sequence is TGTGCCAGCACTCCCGAAGGCCTAGCGGGAGGCACAGATACGCAGTATTTT.

The chain has TRBV5-1 and TRBJ1-2, with D maybe TRBD1 (5 bases). The germline V and J ends were trimmed by 1 base and 2 bases, with 15 bases remaining between them. CDR1 SGHRS and CDR2 YFSETQ come from the germline V gene. This CDR3 contains 16 residues. CDR3 nucleotides: TGCGCCAGCAGCTTGACCCCGGGGCCACAGAACTATGGCTACACCTTC. Encoded protein: CASSLTPGPQNYGYTF.

This clonotype was seen a few times. The gene calls are TRBV20-1 and TRBJ2-7, with a possible D match to TRBD2 (7 bases). The CDR3 sequence is 14 residues long. The germline V gene encodes CDR1 DFQATT and CDR2 SNEGSKA (reference sequence). Deletions cut 3 bases from V and 4 bases from J, with 16 bases between. The CDR3 spells CSASEPGGRYEQYF. CDR3 nucleotide sequence: TGCAGTGCTAGCGAGCCGGGGGGCCGGTACGAGCAGTACTTC.

This clonotype was seen only a few times. The V gene is TRBV4-1, the J gene TRBJ2-2, with a tentative D call TRBD1 (6 bases). CDR1 is MGHRA, CDR2 YSYEKL, per germline. CDR3 length: 16 residues. With 4 bases removed from V and 0 bases from J, the gap between germline ends came to 12 bases. CDR3 sequence (DNA): TGCGCCAGCAGCCGGCCCAGGACAGCGAACACCGGGGAGCTGTTTTTT. Translating it yields CASSRPRTANTGELFF.

The genes are TRBV3-1 and TRBJ1-2; D remains unclear. Germline assignment: CDR1 LGHDT and CDR2 YNNKEL (reference sequence). The V end lost 0 bases, the J end lost 3 bases, and 11 bases lay between the germline ends. This CDR3 contains 15 residues. The CDR3 region is CASSQDFLAYYGYTF. In nucleotides, the CDR3 is TGTGCCAGCAGCCAAGACTTCTTGGCATACTATGGCTACACCTTC.

This clonotype was seen a few times. The chain is built from TRBV20-1 and TRBJ2-1; TRBD2 matches at 7 bases. The length of the CDR3 is 16 residues. Germline V CDR1 and CDR2: DFQATT, SNEGSKA (reference sequence). V lost 2 bases and J lost 0; bases outside the gene matches: 7. CDR3 DNA sequence: TGCAGTGCTAGAAAGAGCGGGACGAGCTCCTACAATGAGCAGTTCTTC. Amino acids: CSARKSGTSSYNEQFF.

This clonotype was seen only a few times. The chain combines TRBV2 with TRBJ1-2, with 10 bases aligning to TRBD1. The ends lost 7 bases at V and 0 bases at J; junction bases unmatched: 2. The length of the CDR3 is 14 residues. Germline V lookup: CDR1 SNHLY, CDR2 FYNNEI. Here the CDR3 DNA reads TGTGCCAGCACGGGACAGGGGTCTAACTATGGCTACACCTTC. It is translated as CASTGQGSNYGYTF.

This clonotype was observed at least ten times. This chain links TRBV6-5 with TRBJ2-2; D is perhaps TRBD2 (6 bases). In germline, CDR1 is MNHEY, CDR2 SVGAGI. With 0 bases removed from V and 0 bases from J, the gap between germline ends came to 14 bases. The CDR3 loop spans 18 amino acids. The CDR3 protein is CASSYSRAGTANTGELFF. The CDR3 nucleotides read TGTGCCAGCAGTTACTCGAGGGCGGGGACCGCGAACACCGGGGAGCTGTTTTTT.

This chain links TRBV6-5 with TRBJ2-2; D is uncertain. Germline loops: CDR1 MNHEY, CDR2 SVGAGI. V lost 1 base, J lost 0 bases, and 12 bases lay in between. CDR3 length: 17 residues. Written as DNA, the CDR3 is TGTGCCAGCAGTTACTTGTTCGGACCTACGAACACCGGGGAGCTGTTTTTT. Protein product: CASSYLFGPTNTGELFF.

This clonotype was seen a handful of times. This rearrangement joins TRBV30 to TRBJ2-1; D remains ambiguous. Trimming pared 1 base from V and 8 bases from J, leaving 3 bases between. CDR3 length equals 10 residues. Looked up from germline, CDR1 is GTSNPN and CDR2 is SVGIG (reference sequence). The CDR3 DNA reads as TGTGCCTGGAGTGGGGATGAGCAGTTCTTC. Its protein product is CAWSGDEQFF.

This clonotype was observed a single time. The genes are TRBV5-1 and TRBJ2-3, with 8 bases fitting TRBD2. V lost 7 bases to trimming and J lost 0 bases; unmatched junction nucleotides: 10. Germline V gene lookup returns CDR1 SGHRS and CDR2 YFSETQ. The CDR3 spans 16 residues. In DNA form, the CDR3 reads TGCGCCAGCGGGGCGGGGGCTAGCGGGAGCACAGATACGCAGTATTTT. Protein sequence: CASGAGASGSTDTQYF.

J is TRBJ2-3 and V is TRBV20-1; weak D call: TRBD1 (6 bases). Trimming cost V 1 base and J 1 base, with 9 bases left between them. The CDR3 covers 14 residues. CDR1 DFQATT and CDR2 SNEGSKA come from the germline V gene (reference sequence). The CDR3 nucleotides read TGCAGTGCTAGAGGACAGGATGGCACAGATACGCAGTATTTT. Amino acids: CSARGQDGTDTQYF.

As DNA, the CDR3 is TGCAGCGCCGAGAGGGGACACGCTGAAGCTTTCTTT. This gives the protein CSAERGHAEAFF. The chain is built from TRBV29-1 and TRBJ1-1; a possible D gene is TRBD1 (6 bases). There are 12 residues in the CDR3. CDR1 is SQVTM and CDR2 is ANQGSEA in the germline V gene. Deletions cut 7 bases from V and 6 bases from J, with 15 bases between.

V usage is TRBV29-1 and J usage is TRBJ2-3, with D tentatively TRBD1 or TRBD2 (5 bases each). V was clipped by 7 bases and J by 2 bases, with 10 bases between them. The CDR3 consists of 12 residues. The germline V gene encodes CDR1 SQVTM and CDR2 ANQGSEA. The CDR3 loop is CSDGTFTDTQYF. The CDR3 coding sequence is TGCAGCGACGGGACGTTCACAGATACGCAGTATTTT.

This clonotype was detected a few times. J is TRBJ2-7 and V is TRBV5-1, with D tentatively TRBD1 (6 bases). The V and J ends lost 5 bases and 2 bases respectively, with 17 bases between them. CDR1 and CDR2 from the germline V gene are SGHRS and YFSETQ. The CDR3 covers 15 residues. CDR3 sequence reads: CASSFSGTTTYEQYF. The CDR3 region has the DNA TGCGCCAGCAGTTTCTCCGGGACAACGACCTACGAGCAGTACTTC.

The rearrangement uses TRBV7-2 and TRBJ1-5; D not resolved. The CDR3 is made up of 15 amino acids. V lost 5 bases to trimming and J lost 2 bases, with 13 bases between them. Per germline, CDR1 SGHTA and CDR2 FQGNSA. CDR3 DNA: TGTGCCAGCAGCGTCGGCCCGACCGGCAATCAGCCCCAGCATTTT. Its protein product is CASSVGPTGNQPQHF.

V gene TRBV10-3 combines with J gene TRBJ2-1, with D perhaps assigned TRBD1 or TRBD2 (6 bases each). Trimming left V 5 bases short and J 8 bases short, with 10 bases between. The length of the CDR3 is 12 residues. Germline V lookup: CDR1 ENHRY, CDR2 SYGVKD. The chain's CDR3 is CAISRGVYEQFF. The CDR3, as DNA: TGTGCCATCAGTAGGGGGGTCTATGAGCAGTTCTTC.

V and J are TRBV11-2 and TRBJ1-2; the D gene is possibly TRBD1 (5 bases). The CDR3 length is 18 residues. V was pared by 5 bases and J by 4 bases, with 26 bases between. Germline V gene lookup returns CDR1 SGHAT and CDR2 FQNNGV. The CDR3 sequence: CASSSLRDDRKGSYGYTF. CDR3 in DNA: TGTGCCAGCAGCAGCCTCCGGGACGACCGTAAGGGGTCCTATGGCTACACCTTC.

This clonotype was found a few times. The J gene is TRBJ2-5, the V gene TRBV20-1; unclear D gene. V lost 6 bases, J lost 5 bases, and 16 bases lay in between. This CDR3 is 13 amino acids long. CDR1 is DFQATT and CDR2 is SNEGSKA in the germline V gene (reference sequence). CDR3 sequence (DNA): TGCAGTGCCTCCACGGCAGGCCCGGAGACCCAGTACTTC. Amino acid sequence: CSASTAGPETQYF.

This chain joins TRBV10-1 and TRBJ1-2; D perhaps matches TRBD1 (5 bases). In germline, CDR1 is WNHNN, CDR2 SYGVQD (reference sequence). V lost 5 bases to trimming and J lost 8 bases, with 18 bases between them. The CDR3 spans 14 residues. The CDR3 sequence: CASSSGRENPGYTF. The DNA for the CDR3 is TGCGCCAGCAGTTCGGGACGAGAAAATCCCGGCTACACCTTC.

This clonotype has more than one count but fewer than ten. The chain is built from TRBV5-1 and TRBJ2-2; 12 bases fit TRBD2. The V and J ends lost 0 bases and 1 base, in that order; junction bases with no gene match: 10. Germline V gene data show CDR1 as SGHRS and CDR2 as YFSETQ. The CDR3 totals 20 residues. CDR3 DNA sequence: TGCGCCAGCAGCTTGGACCTACGCCCGGGACTAGCGGGGAACACCGGGGAGCTGTTTTTT. Translated, it gives CASSLDLRPGLAGNTGELFF.

The CDR3: CASSPGLQQFNTF. The CDR3 coding sequence is TGTGCCAGCTCCCCTGGACTCCAACAATTCAACACCTTC. V and J are TRBV18 and TRBJ1-2; D gene unclear. This CDR3 spans 13 amino acids. Looked up from germline, CDR1 is KGHSH and CDR2 is LQKENI. Trimming left V 6 bases short and J 12 bases short, with 20 bases between.

The sample holds many counts of this clonotype. This chain connects TRBV12-3 or TRBV12-4 to TRBJ2-1; TRBD1 aligns across 10 bases. J lost 8 bases, V lost 6 bases, and 13 bases had no gene match. This CDR3 has 16 amino acids. CDR3 amino acids: CASRVEFGQGGYEQFF. CDR3 DNA sequence: TGTGCCAGCAGAGTAGAGTTTGGACAGGGGGGTTATGAGCAGTTCTTC.

This clonotype was counted many times. The genes are TRBV20-1 and TRBJ2-3, with 9 bases fitting TRBD1. Germline trimming cut 1 base from V and 5 bases from J; bases unmatched to any gene: 10. Germline CDR1 and CDR2: DFQATT and SNEGSKA (reference sequence). The CDR3 covers 16 residues. For the CDR3, the DNA is TGCAGTGCTAGAGTCGGACAGGGGAGAGGTGTAGATACGCAGTATTTT. This gives the protein CSARVGQGRGVDTQYF.

This clonotype was seen only a few times. J is TRBJ1-2 and V is TRBV18, with 8 bases that match TRBD1. Germline CDR1 and CDR2: KGHSH and LQKENI. V lost 5 bases to trimming and J lost 7 bases; unmatched junction nucleotides: 9. This CDR3 is built from 14 residues. The CDR3 DNA is TGTGCCAGCTCATCCACCGGACAGGGATTTGGCTACACCTTC. Its protein is CASSSTGQGFGYTF.